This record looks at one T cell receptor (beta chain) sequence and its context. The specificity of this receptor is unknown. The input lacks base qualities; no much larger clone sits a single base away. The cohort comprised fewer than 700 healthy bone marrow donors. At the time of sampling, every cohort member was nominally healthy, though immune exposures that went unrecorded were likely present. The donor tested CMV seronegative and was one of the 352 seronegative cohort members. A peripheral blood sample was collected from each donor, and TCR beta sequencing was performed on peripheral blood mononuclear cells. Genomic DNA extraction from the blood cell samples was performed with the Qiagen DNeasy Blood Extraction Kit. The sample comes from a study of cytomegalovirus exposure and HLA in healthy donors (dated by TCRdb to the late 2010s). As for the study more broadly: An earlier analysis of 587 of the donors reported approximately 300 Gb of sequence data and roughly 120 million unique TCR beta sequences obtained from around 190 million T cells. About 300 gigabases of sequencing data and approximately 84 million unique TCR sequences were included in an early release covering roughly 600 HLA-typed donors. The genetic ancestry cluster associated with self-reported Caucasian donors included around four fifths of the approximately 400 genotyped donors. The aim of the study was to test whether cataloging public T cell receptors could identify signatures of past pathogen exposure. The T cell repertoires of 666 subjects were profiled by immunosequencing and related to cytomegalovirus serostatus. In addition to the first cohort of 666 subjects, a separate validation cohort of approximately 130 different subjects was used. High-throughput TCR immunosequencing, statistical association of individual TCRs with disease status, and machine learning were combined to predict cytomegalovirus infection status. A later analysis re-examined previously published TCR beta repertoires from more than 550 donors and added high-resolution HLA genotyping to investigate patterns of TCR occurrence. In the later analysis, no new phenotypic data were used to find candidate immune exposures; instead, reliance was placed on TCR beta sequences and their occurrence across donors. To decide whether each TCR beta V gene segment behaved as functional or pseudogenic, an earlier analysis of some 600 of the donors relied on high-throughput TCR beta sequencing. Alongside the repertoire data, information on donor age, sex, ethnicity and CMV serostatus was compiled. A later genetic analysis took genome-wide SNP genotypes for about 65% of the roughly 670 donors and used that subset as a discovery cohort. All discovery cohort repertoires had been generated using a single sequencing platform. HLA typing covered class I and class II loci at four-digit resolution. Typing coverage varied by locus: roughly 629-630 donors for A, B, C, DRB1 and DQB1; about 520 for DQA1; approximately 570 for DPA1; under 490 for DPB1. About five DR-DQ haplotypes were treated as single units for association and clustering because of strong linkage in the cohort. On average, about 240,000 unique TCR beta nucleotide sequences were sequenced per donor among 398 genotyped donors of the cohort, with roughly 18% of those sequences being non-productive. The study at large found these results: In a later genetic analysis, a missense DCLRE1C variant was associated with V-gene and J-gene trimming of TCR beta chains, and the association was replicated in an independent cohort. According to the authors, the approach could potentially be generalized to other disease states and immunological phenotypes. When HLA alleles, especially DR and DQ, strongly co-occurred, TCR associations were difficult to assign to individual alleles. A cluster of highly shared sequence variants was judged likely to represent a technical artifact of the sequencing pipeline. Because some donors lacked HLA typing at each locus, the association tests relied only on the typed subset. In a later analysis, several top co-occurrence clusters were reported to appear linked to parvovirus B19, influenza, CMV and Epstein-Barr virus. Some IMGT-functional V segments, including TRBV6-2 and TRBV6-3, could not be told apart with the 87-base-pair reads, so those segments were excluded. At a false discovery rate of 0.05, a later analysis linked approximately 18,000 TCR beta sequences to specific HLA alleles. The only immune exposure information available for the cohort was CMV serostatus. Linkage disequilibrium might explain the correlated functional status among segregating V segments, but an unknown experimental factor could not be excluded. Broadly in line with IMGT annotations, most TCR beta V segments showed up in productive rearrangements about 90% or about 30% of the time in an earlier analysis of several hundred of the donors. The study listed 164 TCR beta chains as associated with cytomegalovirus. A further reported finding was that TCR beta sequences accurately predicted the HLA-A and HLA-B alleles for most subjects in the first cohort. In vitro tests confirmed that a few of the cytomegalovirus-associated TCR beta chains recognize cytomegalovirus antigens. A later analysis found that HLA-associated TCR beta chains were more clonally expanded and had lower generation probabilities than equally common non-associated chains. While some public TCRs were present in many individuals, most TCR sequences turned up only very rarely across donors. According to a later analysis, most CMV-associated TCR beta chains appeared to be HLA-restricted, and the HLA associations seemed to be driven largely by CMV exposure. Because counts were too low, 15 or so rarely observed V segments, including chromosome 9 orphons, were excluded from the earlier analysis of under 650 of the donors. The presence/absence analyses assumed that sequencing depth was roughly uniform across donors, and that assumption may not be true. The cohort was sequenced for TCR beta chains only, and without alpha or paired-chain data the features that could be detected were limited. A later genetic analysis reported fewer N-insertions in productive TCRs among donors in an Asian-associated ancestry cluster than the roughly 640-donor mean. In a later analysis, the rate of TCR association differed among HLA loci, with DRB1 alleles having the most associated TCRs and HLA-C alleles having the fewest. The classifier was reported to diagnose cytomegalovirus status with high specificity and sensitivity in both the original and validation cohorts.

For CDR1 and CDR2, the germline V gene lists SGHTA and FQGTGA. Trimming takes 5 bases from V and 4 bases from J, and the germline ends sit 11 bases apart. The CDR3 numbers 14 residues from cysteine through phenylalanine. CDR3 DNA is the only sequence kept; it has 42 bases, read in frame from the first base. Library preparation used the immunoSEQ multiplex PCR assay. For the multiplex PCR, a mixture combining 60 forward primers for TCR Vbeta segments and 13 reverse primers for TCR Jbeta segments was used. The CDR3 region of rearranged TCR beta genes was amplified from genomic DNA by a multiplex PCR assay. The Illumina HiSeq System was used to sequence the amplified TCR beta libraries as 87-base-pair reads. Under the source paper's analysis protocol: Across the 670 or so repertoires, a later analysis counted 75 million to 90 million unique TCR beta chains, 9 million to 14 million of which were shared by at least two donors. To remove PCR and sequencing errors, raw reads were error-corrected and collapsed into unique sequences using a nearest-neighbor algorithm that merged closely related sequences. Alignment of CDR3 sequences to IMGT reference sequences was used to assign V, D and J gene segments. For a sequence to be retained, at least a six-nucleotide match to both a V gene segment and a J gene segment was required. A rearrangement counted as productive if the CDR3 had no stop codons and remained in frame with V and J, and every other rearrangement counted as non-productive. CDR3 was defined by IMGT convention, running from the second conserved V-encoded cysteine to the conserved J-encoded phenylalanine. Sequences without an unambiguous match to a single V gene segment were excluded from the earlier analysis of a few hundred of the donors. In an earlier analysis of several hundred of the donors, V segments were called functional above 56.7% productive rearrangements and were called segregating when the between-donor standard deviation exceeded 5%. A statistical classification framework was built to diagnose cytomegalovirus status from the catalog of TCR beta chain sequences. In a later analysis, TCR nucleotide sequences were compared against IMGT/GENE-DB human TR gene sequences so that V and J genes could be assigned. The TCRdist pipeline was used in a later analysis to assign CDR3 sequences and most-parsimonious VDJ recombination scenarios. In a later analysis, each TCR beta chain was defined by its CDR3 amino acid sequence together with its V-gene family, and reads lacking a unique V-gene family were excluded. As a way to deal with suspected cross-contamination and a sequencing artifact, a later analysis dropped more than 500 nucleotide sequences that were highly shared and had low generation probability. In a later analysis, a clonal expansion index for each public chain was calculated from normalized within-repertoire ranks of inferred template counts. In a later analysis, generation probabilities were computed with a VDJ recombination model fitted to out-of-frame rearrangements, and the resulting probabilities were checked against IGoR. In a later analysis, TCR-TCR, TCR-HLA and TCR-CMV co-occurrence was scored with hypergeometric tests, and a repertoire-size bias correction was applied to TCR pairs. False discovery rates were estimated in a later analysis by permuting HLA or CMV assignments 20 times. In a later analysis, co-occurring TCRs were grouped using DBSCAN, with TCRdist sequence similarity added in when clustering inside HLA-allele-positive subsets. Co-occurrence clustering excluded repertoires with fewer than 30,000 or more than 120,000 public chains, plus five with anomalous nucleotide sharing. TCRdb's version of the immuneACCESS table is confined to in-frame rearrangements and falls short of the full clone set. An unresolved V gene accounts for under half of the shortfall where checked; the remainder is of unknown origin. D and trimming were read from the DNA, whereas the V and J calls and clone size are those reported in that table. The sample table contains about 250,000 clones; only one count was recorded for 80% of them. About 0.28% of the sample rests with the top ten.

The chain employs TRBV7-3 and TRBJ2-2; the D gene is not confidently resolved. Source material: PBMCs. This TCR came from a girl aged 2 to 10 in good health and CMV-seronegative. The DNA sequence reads TGTGCCAGCAGCCACTCCGCAAGCACCGGGGAGCTGTTTTTT. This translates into CASSHSASTGELFF. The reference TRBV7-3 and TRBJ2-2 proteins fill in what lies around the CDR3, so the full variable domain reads GAGVSQTPSNKVTEKGKYVELRCDPISGHTALYWYRQSLGQGPEFLIYFQGTGAADDSGLPNDRFFAVRPEGSVSTLKIQRTERGDSAVYLCASSHSASTGELFFGEGSRLTVL.